This T cell receptor beta chain appears in the sequencing data of a study of PD-1 blockade in classical Hodgkin lymphoma. Study-wide findings and caveats: According to reports, newly diagnosed patients had lower baseline TCR diversity than healthy donors, and relapsed/refractory patients had lower baseline TCR diversity still. Baseline diversity resembling that of newly diagnosed patients was seen in complete responders. While CD8+ TCR diversity did not rise significantly by C4D1, CD4+ TCR diversity did. Possibly reflecting disease activity or prior therapy, repertoire differences have causes that remain undefined.

Each patient relapsed following autologous stem cell transplantation, and prior brentuximab vedotin exposure differed. Concerning this clone: Its antigen is currently unknown.

The CDR3 length is 14 residues. The V end lost 4 bases, the J end lost 4 bases, and 11 bases lay between the germline ends. Per the germline V gene, CDR1 is LGHNA and CDR2 is YSLEER. Measured with immunoSEQ multiplex PCR; TCRdb has only the in-frame clones, and not every one. The sample records 50,000 to 65,000 clones, less than 95% being singletons. This chain connects TRBV4-3 to TRBJ1-5, with no clear D. The sequence was obtained from a human donor with classical Hodgkin lymphoma. The sample consisted of peripheral blood mononuclear cells (PBMCs), taken before the second cycle of nivolumab. The CDR3 protein is CASSPAERNQPQHF. The CDR3 DNA reads as TGCGCCAGCAGCCCAGCCGAACGTAATCAGCCCCAGCATTTT.